Presented here are 13 T cell receptor beta chains from one specimen sequenced in a study of cytomegalovirus exposure and HLA in healthy donors. It was with 60 Vbeta and 13 Jbeta primers that the PCR ran. The repertoire was sequenced with immunoSEQ multiplex PCR; TCRdb's copy has only in-frame clones and lacks some. The table has 97,000 or so clones, approximately 71% seen once. Sequencing used PBMCs. These receptors were collected from a male donor in good health and CMV-seropositive.

The rearrangement uses TRBV5-1 and TRBJ2-7; TRBD1 matches 8 bases. In germline, CDR1 is SGHRS, CDR2 YFSETQ. The CDR3 loop spans 15 amino acids. V shed 0 bases and J 1 base; nucleotides not matched to a gene: 3. CDR3: CASSLGDRTSYEQYF. The CDR3 region has the DNA TGCGCCAGCAGCTTGGGGGACAGGACTTCCTACGAGCAGTACTTC.

This clone was observed a few times. V usage is TRBV19 and J usage is TRBJ2-7, with D possibly TRBD1 on 6 matching bases. The CDR3 sequence is 14 residues long. V was clipped by 4 bases and J by 5 bases, with 15 bases between them. Germline V lookup: CDR1 LNHDA, CDR2 SQIVND (reference sequence). CDR3 region: CASSTGTPSHEQYF. The DNA of the CDR3 is TGTGCCAGTAGTACCGGGACACCTTCGCACGAGCAGTACTTC.

This clone was found once. V is TRBV6-6 and J is TRBJ2-1, with TRBD2 identical over 7 bases. Germline CDR1 and CDR2: MNHNY and SVGAGI (reference sequence). The CDR3 contains 15 residues. Germline trimming cut 4 bases from V and 0 bases from J; bases unmatched to any gene: 3. The DNA for the CDR3 is TGTGCCAGCAGTTCCCTAGCGGTCTCCTACAATGAGCAGTTCTTC. It specifies CASSSLAVSYNEQFF.

This clone was recorded a few times. The V gene is TRBV7-2, the J gene TRBJ2-1, with D maybe TRBD2 (6 bases). Germline CDR1 and CDR2: SGHTA and FQGNSA. This CDR3 is 12 amino acids long. Trimming took 2 bases from V and 7 from J, leaving 6 bases between them. This chain's CDR3 is CASSLRGNEQFF. The CDR3 DNA is TGTGCCAGCAGCTTACGGGGGAATGAGCAGTTCTTC.

Only one count was recorded for this clone. J is TRBJ2-1 and V is TRBV5-4; TRBD2 aligns across 13 bases. J gave up 1 base and V 5 bases, and 9 bases lay outside the gene matches. Germline V gene lookup returns CDR1 SGHNT and CDR2 YYREEE (reference sequence). The CDR3 is 18 amino acids. Written as DNA, the CDR3 is TGTGCCAGCAGGGTTGCCGGGACTAGCGGGATTTCCTACAATGAGCAGTTCTTC. Residues: CASRVAGTSGISYNEQFF.

The rearrangement links TRBV9 to TRBJ1-2; tentative D call: TRBD1 (5 bases). The CDR3 runs 13 residues. The V end was cut by 4 bases, the J end by 3 bases, with 10 bases between. Germline CDR1 SGDLS, CDR2 YYNGEE. This CDR3 is CASSLDSDYGYTF. The CDR3 bases are TGTGCCAGCAGCCTCGACAGCGACTATGGCTACACCTTC. Full variable domain (outside the CDR3, taken from reference TRBV9 and TRBJ1-2): DSGVTQTPKHLITATGQRVTLRCSPRSGDLSVYWYQQSLDQGLQFLIQYYNGEERAKGNILERFSAQQFPDLHSELNLSSLELGDSALYFCASSLDSDYGYTFGSGTRLTVV.

The sample holds a few counts of this clone. The chain links TRBV6-5 to TRBJ2-7; TRBD1 agrees at 8 bases. After removal of 0 bases from V and 4 bases from J, the junction contained 5 bases not matched to a gene. This CDR3 is 15 amino acids long. Looked up from germline, CDR1 is MNHEY and CDR2 is SVGAGI. The CDR3 DNA follows: TGTGCCAGCAGTTACTCTTTAGGACAGGGTTACGAGCAGTACTTC. It translates to CASSYSLGQGYEQYF.

The chain has TRBV28 and TRBJ1-5, with TRBD1 matching over 9 bases. This CDR3 is 16 amino acids long. Germline loops: CDR1 MDHEN, CDR2 SYDVKM. The V gene end was trimmed by 2 bases and the J gene end by 4 bases; junction bases not matched to a gene: 6. The CDR3 loop reads CASSLMGQGRNQPQHF. DNA of the CDR3: TGTGCCAGCAGTTTAATGGGACAGGGCCGAAATCAGCCCCAGCATTTT.

The CDR3 region has the DNA TGTGCCAGCAGCTCCGGACCAAGCGGGTTGGGGGATACGCAGTATTTT. Protein product: CASSSGPSGLGDTQYF. The rearrangement links TRBV5-6 to TRBJ2-3, with a possible D match to TRBD2 (6 bases). The CDR3 totals 16 residues. Germline V CDR1 and CDR2: SGHDT, YYEEEE. With 3 bases removed from V and 6 bases from J, the gap between germline ends came to 20 bases. The whole variable domain, remainder taken from reference TRBV5-6 and TRBJ2-3, is DAGVTQSPTHLIKTRGQQVTLRCSPKSGHDTVSWYQQALGQGPQFIFQYYEEEERQRGNFPDRFSGHQFPNYSSELNVNALLLGDSALYLCASSSGPSGLGDTQYFGPGTRLTVL.

The chain employs TRBV21-1 and TRBJ2-7; TRBD2 was called by the table and not checked on the DNA. TRBV21-1 is designated a pseudogene. The CDR3 totals 20 residues. The CDR3 DNA sequence: TGTGCCAGCAGCAAAAGCTTGCAACCGCCCCAGACTAGCGGGCACTACGAGCAGTACTTC. As protein: CASSKSLQPPQTSGHYEQYF.

This chain uses TRBV7-2 with TRBJ1-2; D remains unclear. CDR1 is SGHTA, CDR2 FQGNSA, per germline. The CDR3 is 13 residues long. Trimming left V 5 bases short and J 8 bases short, with 15 bases between. CDR3 amino acids: CASSPYHGRGYTF. CDR3 nucleotides: TGTGCCAGCAGCCCGTACCACGGGAGGGGCTACACCTTC.

To note about this clone: Other DNA sequences in the sample encode the same CDR3. This sequence joins TRBV28 and TRBJ1-3; 12 bases line up with TRBD1. This CDR3 comprises 17 residues. The germline V gene encodes CDR1 MDHEN and CDR2 SYDVKM. V gave up 0 bases and J gave up 1 base; unmatched junction bases: 1. This chain's CDR3 is CASSLWGQGASGNTIYF. As DNA, the CDR3 is TGTGCCAGCAGTTTATGGGGACAGGGGGCTTCTGGAAACACCATATATTTT.

This clone was observed once. Compared with germline, one end of the junction differs, possibly owing to a read error. The chain is built from TRBV19 and TRBJ2-6, with D possibly being TRBD1 (7 bases). CDR3 length equals 16 residues. The germline V gene encodes CDR1 LNHDA and CDR2 SQIVND (reference sequence). The CDR3 loop is CASSPQGGSGANGLTF. CDR3 coding DNA: TGTGCCAGTAGTCCCCAGGGGGGCTCTGGGGCCAACGGCCTGACTTTC.